The present TCR beta chain was sequenced within a study of blood T cell repertoires in COVID-19. At the level of the study: The United States, Italy and Spain provided the acute and convalescent COVID-19 samples. From T cells, B-cell-depleted T cells, or PBMCs came the material, which was cDNA or gDNA.

Original processing notes: Quantification of nucleated cells was approximated via reference gene primer amplification. Profiling relied on immunoSEQ multiplex PCR, and the TCRdb table lists in-frame clones only, not all of them. V and J calls and clone size are as listed in that table; D and trimming were resolved from the DNA. The table includes fewer than 15,000 clones, 86% detected once. The V gene's germline CDR1 is KGHSH and CDR2 LQKENI. This CDR3 is built from 15 residues. V was clipped by 3 bases and J by 2 bases, with 13 bases between them. The chain couples TRBV18 to TRBJ2-5, with D perhaps matching TRBD2 (5 bases). The sequenced sample was peripheral blood. This sequence was found in a man of 80 years or more with acute or convalescent COVID-19. The CDR3 loop is CASSPQQRRQETQYF. Here the CDR3 DNA reads TGTGCCAGCTCACCTCAGCAAAGGAGGCAAGAGACCCAGTACTTC.